The 17 T cell receptor beta chains reported below all come from one sample, sequenced in a study of identical twins. TCRdb recomputed calls from the 5' RACE reads with MiXCR, one row per CDR3 protein. Counted here are 150,000 or so distinct CDR3 sequences, 3% to 4% occurring once; the ten biggest clones make up approximately 7.7%. Sequenced: memory T cells sorted from blood. The receptors here all came from a man aged 18-30 years in good health.

V and J are TRBV7-8 and TRBJ1-2, with a possible D match to TRBD1 (5 bases). CDR1 is SGHVS and CDR2 is FQNEAQ in the germline V gene. CDR3 length: 15 amino acids. V lost 4 bases and J 7 bases, leaving 19 bases between the germline ends. The chain's CDR3 is CASSSRTIPTGGYTF. The CDR3, as DNA: TGTGCCAGCAGCTCCCGGACAATTCCAACGGGTGGCTACACCTTC.

V usage is TRBV12-3 or TRBV12-4 and J usage is TRBJ2-1, with a tentative D call TRBD2 (6 bases). V dropped 3 bases and J dropped 5 bases, with 14 bases sitting between them. The CDR3 contains 15 residues. CDR3: CASSFWRGEHNEQFF. CDR3 sequence (DNA): TGTGCCAGCAGTTTTTGGAGGGGAGAACACAATGAGCAGTTCTTC.

This clonotype has ten or more counts. The rearrangement uses TRBV11-1 and TRBJ1-4; D is unresolved. Trimming removed 1 base from V and 3 bases from J, with 18 bases in between. Germline CDR1 SGHAT, CDR2 FQDESV (reference sequence). This CDR3 contains 18 residues. Here the CDR3 DNA reads TGTGCCAGCAGCTTAGTACTTCCCGGGATCAGGCCTAATGAAAAACTGTTTTTT. Translating it yields CASSLVLPGIRPNEKLFF.

In its sample, this clonotype was seen many times. V gene TRBV5-5 combines with J gene TRBJ2-3; a weak D match, TRBD1 (6 bases). The CDR3 has 16 amino acids. V lost 1 base to trimming and J lost 4 bases, with 16 bases between them. Germline V gene data show CDR1 as SGHKS and CDR2 as YYEKEE (reference sequence). The CDR3 nucleotides are TGTGCCAGCAGCTTGTACGGCCAGGGGATCCCAGATACGCAGTATTTT. As protein: CASSLYGQGIPDTQYF.

This chain links TRBV6-6 with TRBJ1-5; D is undetermined. There are 12 residues in the CDR3. The germline V gene encodes CDR1 MNHNY and CDR2 SVGAGI (reference sequence). The germline V and J ends were trimmed by 2 bases and 9 bases, with 8 bases remaining between them. This chain's CDR3 is CASSYGSGPQHF. CDR3 DNA sequence: TGTGCCAGCAGTTACGGGTCCGGGCCCCAGCATTTT.

This clonotype was detected ten times or more. The chain recombines TRBV11-2 with TRBJ1-2; D is possibly TRBD1 (5 bases). The CDR3 extends over 13 amino acids. The V gene lost 4 bases and the J gene lost 4 bases, with 10 bases spanning the gap. CDR1 SGHAT and CDR2 FQNNGV come from the germline V gene. This chain's CDR3 is CASSSGQGYGYTF. DNA of the CDR3: TGTGCCAGCAGCTCCGGACAAGGCTATGGCTACACCTTC.

This clonotype has just a few counts. The chain links TRBV14 to TRBJ1-2; no clear D gene. The germline V gene has CDR1 SGHDN and CDR2 FVKESK. Between the trimmed V and J ends, which lost 2 bases and 8 bases, there was a span of 12 bases. The CDR3 spans 13 residues. The CDR3 protein is CASSQWEGGGYTF. The CDR3 DNA is TGTGCCAGCAGCCAATGGGAGGGTGGAGGCTACACCTTC.

This clonotype was observed at least ten times. The genes are TRBV12-3 or TRBV12-4 and TRBJ2-1; D uncertain. The CDR3 consists of 16 residues. Trimming left V 5 bases short and J 0 bases short, with 14 bases between. The CDR3 protein is CASSDNDRSSYNEQFF. The CDR3, as DNA: TGTGCCAGCAGTGACAACGACCGATCCTCCTACAATGAGCAGTTCTTC.

There are many counts of this clonotype. The genes are TRBV6-1 and TRBJ2-1; 7 bases fit TRBD1. The J segment lost 9 bases and the V segment lost 7 bases, leaving 12 bases of the junction unmatched. CDR1 and CDR2 from the germline V gene are MNHNS and SASEGT. The CDR3 runs to 14 residues. The CDR3 reads CASNPTGFLGEQFF. For the CDR3, the DNA is TGTGCCAGCAACCCGACAGGGTTTCTGGGTGAGCAGTTCTTC.

This clonotype was picked up many times. This rearrangement joins TRBV5-1 to TRBJ2-5, with 11 bases identical to TRBD1. Germline CDR1 is SGHRS and CDR2 is YFSETQ. The CDR3 is 15 amino acids. V was pared by 2 bases and J by 5 bases, with 5 bases of the junction left unmatched. The CDR3 sequence is CASSFGTGGWETQYF. The DNA of the CDR3 is TGCGCCAGCAGCTTTGGGACAGGGGGATGGGAGACCCAGTACTTC.

This clonotype was seen at least ten times. V usage is TRBV5-1 and J usage is TRBJ2-1; 10 nucleotides match TRBD2. The CDR3 is 16 residues long. Germline V CDR1 and CDR2: SGHRS, YFSETQ. V was pared by 4 bases and J by 3 bases, with 7 bases of the junction left unmatched. CDR3 sequence: CASSLYLAGGYNEQFF. In nucleotides, the CDR3 is TGCGCCAGCAGCCTTTACTTAGCGGGAGGCTACAATGAGCAGTTCTTC.

This clonotype has a count of ten or more. The chain joins TRBV7-3 to TRBJ2-2, with D possibly TRBD1 on 5 matching bases. Trimming pared 3 bases from V and 3 bases from J, leaving 11 bases between. This CDR3 spans 15 amino acids. Germline values: CDR1 SGHTA, CDR2 FQGTGA. The CDR3 bases are TGTGCCAGCAGCTTGGCGCAGGGCGACACCGGGGAGCTGTTTTTT. Residues: CASSLAQGDTGELFF.

This clonotype was observed at least ten times. The genes are TRBV5-1 and TRBJ2-1; D is unclear. Trimming pared 4 bases from V and 3 bases from J, leaving 17 bases between. Germline V gives CDR1 SGHRS, CDR2 YFSETQ. There are 16 residues in the CDR3. Here the CDR3 reads CASSLRAEPIYNEQFF. The CDR3 nucleotides are TGCGCCAGCAGCCTCCGTGCGGAGCCGATCTACAATGAGCAGTTCTTC.

This clonotype was found many times. This chain connects TRBV19 to TRBJ1-4, with D possibly matching TRBD1 (5 bases). Germline lookup yields CDR1 LNHDA and CDR2 SQIVND (reference sequence). Trimming removed 0 bases from V and 3 bases from J, with 8 bases in between. The length of the CDR3 is 15 residues. CDR3 DNA: TGTGCCAGTAGTATAGACCGACAGCCTAATGAAAAACTGTTTTTT. This gives the protein CASSIDRQPNEKLFF.

The chain is built from TRBV6-5 and TRBJ2-1; 8 bases agree with TRBD2. Germline trimming cut 4 bases from V and 6 bases from J; bases unmatched to any gene: 11. Germline V gene sequence: CDR1 MNHEY, CDR2 SVGAGI. The CDR3 is made up of 16 amino acids. The CDR3 region has the DNA TGTGCCAGCAGTTCCCCGGGACTAGTAAGACCCAATGAGCAGTTCTTC. This encodes CASSSPGLVRPNEQFF.

At least ten counts were recorded for this clonotype. The rearrangement uses TRBV3-1 and TRBJ2-2; a weak D match, TRBD1 (6 bases). The CDR3 totals 15 residues. Trimming removed 1 base from V and 7 bases from J, with 13 bases in between. Germline V CDR1 and CDR2: LGHDT, YNNKEL (reference sequence). The CDR3, as DNA: TGTGCCAGCAGCCAAGGACAGGCCCTCCTCGGGGAGCTGTTTTTT. Protein product: CASSQGQALLGELFF.

This clonotype was recorded at least ten times. V and J are TRBV4-2 and TRBJ2-1; D gene unclear. The V end lost 0 bases, the J end lost 2 bases, and 5 bases lay between the germline ends. This CDR3 comprises 14 residues. CDR1 and CDR2 (germline): LGHNA, YNFKEQ. In DNA, the CDR3 is TGTGCCAGCAGCCAAGACGCGACCTACAATGAGCAGTTCTTC. This translates into CASSQDATYNEQFF.